This T cell receptor beta chain is from a study of T cell responses to AZD1222 COVID-19 vaccine. Findings of the study overall: The donor group comprised mostly white British people and more females; the analysis possibly underestimated clonal diversity.

Per the germline V gene, CDR1 is MNHEY and CDR2 is SVGAGI. V shed 2 bases and J shed 3 bases, with 10 bases lying between them. CDR3 length equals 14 residues. As concerns this clone: Antigen: not known.

Profiled with immunoSEQ multiplex PCR; TCRdb holds only in-frame clones, not every one. The table has about 130,000 clones, nearly 90% seen once. The receptor was derived from an adult who received the AZD1222 COVID-19 vaccine. The source material was peripheral blood, sampled 28 days after the second AZD1222 dose. The chain uses TRBV6-5 and TRBJ1-2; D remains unclear. CDR3 sequence (DNA): TGTGCCAGCAGTTACGGAAGGAGGGACTATGGCTACACCTTC. It translates to CASSYGRRDYGYTF.